Shown below are 19 T cell receptor beta chains from a single sample sequenced in a study of blood T cell repertoires in COVID-19. Generated by immunoSEQ multiplex PCR, the TCRdb table keeps only in-frame clones and is missing some. Among about 60,000 clones, more than 80% were seen once, and the ten largest hold approximately 8.8%. The sample was peripheral blood. These receptors were taken from a human donor with active COVID-19. The donor label of this sample is uncertain.

The chain combines TRBV9 with TRBJ1-6; D is undetermined. V lost 3 bases to trimming and J lost 0 bases, with 4 bases between them. The CDR3 runs to 14 residues. Germline CDR1 reads SGDLS; CDR2 reads YYNGEE. The CDR3 nucleotides are TGTGCCAGCAGCGCCCGCTCCTATAATTCACCCCTCCACTTT. Translating gives CASSARSYNSPLHF.

This chain connects TRBV27 to TRBJ2-1, with TRBD1 as a possible D gene (5 bases). This CDR3 has 13 amino acids. The germline V and J ends were trimmed by 5 bases and 6 bases, with 11 bases remaining between them. CDR1 MNHEY and CDR2 SMNVEV come from the germline V gene (reference sequence). CDR3 in DNA: TGTGCCAGCAGTACCGATCAGGGCAATGAGCAGTTCTTC. The encoded protein is CASSTDQGNEQFF.

The chain has TRBV7-2 and TRBJ2-2, with 8 bases identical to TRBD2. The CDR3 contains 18 residues. The germline V gene encodes CDR1 SGHTA and CDR2 FQGNSA. V lost 5 bases, J lost 4 bases, and 15 bases stayed unmatched. The CDR3 DNA is TGTGCCAGCAGCCCTAGGGAGATGAGCGGGGGCTCCACCGGGGAGCTGTTTTTT. It specifies CASSPREMSGGSTGELFF.

The chain is built from TRBV4-1 and TRBJ2-3, with 14 bases matching TRBD2. Germline CDR1 is MGHRA and CDR2 is YSYEKL. V lost 0 bases and J lost 4; bases outside the gene matches: 3. This CDR3 contains 17 residues. CDR3 sequence (DNA): TGCGCCAGCAGCCAAGATCGGACTAGCGGGGGGCCAGATACGCAGTATTTT. Protein product: CASSQDRTSGGPDTQYF.

CDR3 amino acids: CASSGLADQETQYF. CDR3 bases: TGTGCCAGCAGTGGACTAGCGGACCAAGAGACCCAGTACTTC. The chain recombines TRBV7-2 with TRBJ2-5; TRBD2 aligns across 10 bases. This CDR3 is built from 14 residues. With 6 bases clipped from V and 0 bases from J, the junction kept 1 base outside the gene matches. The germline gives CDR1 SGHTA, CDR2 FQGNSA. Full variable domain (rest looked up from reference TRBV7-2 and TRBJ2-5): GAGVSQSPSNKVTEKGKDVELRCDPISGHTALYWYRQSLGQGLEFLIYFQGNSAPDKSGLPSDRFSAERTGGSVSTLTIQRTQQEDSAVYLCASSGLADQETQYFGPGTRLLVL.

This chain connects TRBV6-6 to TRBJ2-1; D ambiguous. The CDR3 loop spans 15 amino acids. Germline V gene sequence: CDR1 MNHNY, CDR2 SVGAGI (reference sequence). V shed 5 bases and J shed 0 bases, with 11 bases lying between them. CDR3 DNA: TGTGCCAGCAGTGGAGCGCGCCGCTCCTACAATGAGCAGTTCTTC. Protein sequence: CASSGARRSYNEQFF.

The chain employs TRBV9 and TRBJ2-1; D gene ambiguous. Germline V gives CDR1 SGDLS, CDR2 YYNGEE. This CDR3 has 15 residues. V dropped 1 base and J dropped 8 bases, with 16 bases sitting between them. The CDR3 spells CASSVSPDSRYEQFF. The CDR3 coding sequence is TGTGCCAGCAGCGTATCCCCCGATTCGCGATATGAGCAGTTCTTC.

This clone was picked up one time. The chain links TRBV28 to TRBJ2-1; 9 nucleotides agree with TRBD1. This CDR3 is 16 amino acids long. Trimming removed 6 bases from V and 6 bases from J; junction bases left unmatched: 12. CDR1 is MDHEN, CDR2 SYDVKM, per germline. The CDR3 sequence is CASSLPGTGRFNEQFF. The CDR3 DNA reads as TGTGCCAGCAGCCTACCCGGGACAGGGAGATTCAATGAGCAGTTCTTC.

V is TRBV6-2 or TRBV6-3 and J is TRBJ2-1, with D maybe TRBD2 (6 bases). There are 13 residues in the CDR3. The V and J ends lost 6 bases and 11 bases respectively, with 17 bases between them. Germline V CDR1 and CDR2: MNHEY, SVGEGT. The CDR3 DNA reads as TGTGCCAGCAGCTCACTATTTAGCGGCAAGCAGTTCTTC. Protein product: CASSSLFSGKQFF.

The V gene is TRBV19, the J gene TRBJ2-3; 8 nucleotides line up with TRBD1. CDR1 is LNHDA and CDR2 is SQIVND in the germline V gene (reference sequence). V gave up 1 base and J gave up 1 base; unmatched junction bases: 7. The CDR3 sequence is 17 residues long. The CDR3 sequence is CASSIVSWTGRTDTQYF. CDR3 nucleotides: TGTGCCAGTAGTATAGTTTCTTGGACAGGGCGCACAGATACGCAGTATTTT.

The chain has TRBV6-2 or TRBV6-3 and TRBJ2-5; 7 nucleotides align to TRBD1. With V trimmed by 6 bases and J by 6 bases, 4 bases remained unmatched. This CDR3 contains 12 residues. CDR1 is MNHEY and CDR2 is SVGEGT in the germline V gene. CDR3 bases: TGTGCCAGCAGCTCGGACAGGAAGACCCAGTACTTC. This sequence encodes CASSSDRKTQYF.

The CDR3 loop reads CASQKEGGLSDTQYF. The CDR3, as DNA: TGTGCCAGCCAAAAGGAAGGGGGCTTGTCGGATACGCAGTATTTT. The chain combines TRBV19 with TRBJ2-3; 7 bases are a match to TRBD1. V was pared by 9 bases and J by 6 bases, with 15 bases of the junction left unmatched. This CDR3 is 15 amino acids long. Germline V gene data show CDR1 as LNHDA and CDR2 as SQIVND (reference sequence).

V usage is TRBV30 and J usage is TRBJ1-3; perhaps TRBD1 as D (5 bases). This CDR3 contains 13 residues. CDR1 and CDR2 (germline): GTSNPN, SVGIG (reference sequence). V lost 2 bases and J lost 3, with 8 bases in between. As DNA, the CDR3 is TGTGCCTGGAGTCAGGGAAATGGAAACACCATATATTTT. Amino acid sequence: CAWSQGNGNTIYF. Complete variable domain (other parts from reference TRBV30 and TRBJ1-3): SQTIHQWPATLVQPVGSPLSLECTVEGTSNPNLYWYRQAAGRGLQLLFYSVGIGQISSEVPQNLSASRPQDRQFILSSKKLLLSDSGFYLCAWSQGNGNTIYFGEGSWLTVV.

The V and J genes are TRBV7-3 and TRBJ2-7, with 9 bases identical to TRBD2. J gave up 2 bases and V 3 bases, and 2 bases lay outside the gene matches. This CDR3 spans 14 amino acids. In germline, CDR1 is SGHTA, CDR2 FQGTGA. CDR3 sequence: CASSFSGSAYEQYF. DNA for the CDR3: TGTGCCAGCAGCTTTAGCGGGAGTGCCTACGAGCAGTACTTC.

V is TRBV6-6 and J is TRBJ1-1; TRBD1 aligns across 11 bases. With 8 bases clipped from V and 0 bases from J, the junction kept 8 bases outside the gene matches. The CDR3 has 16 residues. CDR1 and CDR2 (germline): MNHNY, SVGAGI (reference sequence). The CDR3 DNA is TGTGCCAGCTCCTCGGGGACAGGGGGGATGAACACTGAAGCTTTCTTT. Its translation is CASSSGTGGMNTEAFF.

This clone appeared once. The CDR3 bases are TGTGCCAGCAGCCGAGACAGGGGCACTGAAGCTTTCTTT. It specifies CASSRDRGTEAFF. The rearrangement joins TRBV5-5 to TRBJ1-1; 8 bases are a match to TRBD1. V was pared by 4 bases and J by 4 bases, with 3 bases of the junction left unmatched. Germline V gene sequence: CDR1 SGHKS, CDR2 YYEKEE (reference sequence). There are 13 residues in the CDR3.

This clone was observed once. The rearrangement links TRBV7-6 to TRBJ2-7; 7 bases fit TRBD2. V lost 1 base, J lost 2 bases, and 11 bases stayed unmatched. Germline CDR1 is SGHVS and CDR2 is FNYEAQ. This CDR3 has 17 residues. The CDR3 region has the DNA TGTGCCAGCAGCTTAGTTTCCGGTAGCGGGCGTCCCTACGAGCAGTACTTC. This sequence encodes CASSLVSGSGRPYEQYF.

The table lists this clone with a count of one. This chain joins TRBV7-3 and TRBJ2-3, with a possible D match to TRBD2 (6 bases). V lost 1 base and J 4 bases, leaving 6 bases between the germline ends. This CDR3 comprises 13 residues. Germline V lookup: CDR1 SGHTA, CDR2 FQGTGA. This CDR3 is CASSLRRADTQYF. The CDR3 DNA reads as TGTGCCAGCAGCTTAAGGAGGGCAGATACGCAGTATTTT. Variable domain in full (rest from reference TRBV7-3 and TRBJ2-3): GAGVSQTPSNKVTEKGKYVELRCDPISGHTALYWYRQSLGQGPEFLIYFQGTGAADDSGLPNDRFFAVRPEGSVSTLKIQRTERGDSAVYLCASSLRRADTQYFGPGTRLTVL.

The CDR3 region is CASRALYEQYF. CDR3 coding DNA: TGTGCCAGCAGGGCCCTCTACGAGCAGTACTTC. This sequence joins TRBV3-1 (or the pseudogene TRBV3-2) and TRBJ2-7; no clear D gene. Germline-derived CDR1 and CDR2 are LGHDT and YNNKEL (reference sequence). The CDR3 consists of 11 residues. V was pared by 6 bases and J by 3 bases, with 6 bases between.